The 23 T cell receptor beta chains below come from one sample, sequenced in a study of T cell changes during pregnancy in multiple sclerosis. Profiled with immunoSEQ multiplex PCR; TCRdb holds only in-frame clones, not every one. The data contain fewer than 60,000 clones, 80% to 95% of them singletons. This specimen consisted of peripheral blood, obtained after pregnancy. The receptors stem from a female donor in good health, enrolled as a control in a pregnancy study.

The CDR3 DNA is TGTGCCAGCTCACTTGCCCCAGGGGTGTATGGCTACACCTTC. Translating gives CASSLAPGVYGYTF. This chain connects TRBV18 to TRBJ1-2; TRBD1 might be the D (6 bases). V lost 4 bases to trimming and J lost 5 bases, with 14 bases between them. CDR1 is KGHSH and CDR2 is LQKENI in the germline V gene. The CDR3 contains 14 residues.

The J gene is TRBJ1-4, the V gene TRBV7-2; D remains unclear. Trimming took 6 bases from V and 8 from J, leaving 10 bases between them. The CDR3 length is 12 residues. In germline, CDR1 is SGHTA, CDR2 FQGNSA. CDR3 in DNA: TGTGCCAGCAGTTCCGGGAGGGAAAAACTGTTTTTT. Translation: CASSSGREKLFF.

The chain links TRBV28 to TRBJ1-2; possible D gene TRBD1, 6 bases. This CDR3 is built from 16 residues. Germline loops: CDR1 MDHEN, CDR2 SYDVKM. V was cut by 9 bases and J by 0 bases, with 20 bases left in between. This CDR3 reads CASFPVTGTTNYGYTF. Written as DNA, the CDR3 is TGTGCCAGTTTCCCCGTGACAGGTACTACTAACTATGGCTACACCTTC.

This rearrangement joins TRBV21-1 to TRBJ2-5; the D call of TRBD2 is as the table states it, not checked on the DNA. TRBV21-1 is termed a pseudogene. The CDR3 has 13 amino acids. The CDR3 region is CASSAGPPETQYF. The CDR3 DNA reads TGTGCCTCCTCAGCGGGGCCTCCAGAGACCCAGTACTTC.

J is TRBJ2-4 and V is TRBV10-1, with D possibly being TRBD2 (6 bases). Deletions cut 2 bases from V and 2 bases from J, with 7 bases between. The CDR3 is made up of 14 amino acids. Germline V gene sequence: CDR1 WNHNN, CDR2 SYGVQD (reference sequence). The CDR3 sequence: CASSEGGTKNIQYF. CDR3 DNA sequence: TGCGCCAGCAGTGAGGGGGGGACCAAAAACATTCAGTACTTC.

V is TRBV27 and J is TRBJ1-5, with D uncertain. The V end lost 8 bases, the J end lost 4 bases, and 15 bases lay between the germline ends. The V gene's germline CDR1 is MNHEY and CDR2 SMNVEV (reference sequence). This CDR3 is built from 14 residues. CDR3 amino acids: CASGREGWNQPQHF. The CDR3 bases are TGTGCCAGCGGACGGGAGGGATGGAATCAGCCCCAGCATTTT.

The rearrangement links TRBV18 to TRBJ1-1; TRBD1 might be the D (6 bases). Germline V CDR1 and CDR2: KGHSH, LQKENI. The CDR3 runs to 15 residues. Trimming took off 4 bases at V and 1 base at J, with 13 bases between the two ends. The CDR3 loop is CASSQGVLSNTEAFF. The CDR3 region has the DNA TGTGCCAGCTCACAGGGGGTCCTTTCGAACACTGAAGCTTTCTTT.

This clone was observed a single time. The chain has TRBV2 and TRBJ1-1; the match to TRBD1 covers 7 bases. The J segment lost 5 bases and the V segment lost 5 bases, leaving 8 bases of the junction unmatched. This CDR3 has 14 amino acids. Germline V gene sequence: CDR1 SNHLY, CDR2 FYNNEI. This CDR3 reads CASSKNRGGTEAFF. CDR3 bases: TGTGCCAGCAGTAAAAACAGGGGAGGAACTGAAGCTTTCTTT.

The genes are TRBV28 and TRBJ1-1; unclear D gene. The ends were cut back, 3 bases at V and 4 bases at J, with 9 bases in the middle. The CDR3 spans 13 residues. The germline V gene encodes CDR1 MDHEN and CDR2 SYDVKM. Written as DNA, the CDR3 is TGTGCCAGCAGTTTCTTCGGAGTCACTGAAGCTTTCTTT. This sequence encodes CASSFFGVTEAFF.

Written as DNA, the CDR3 is TGTGCCAGCAGTGAAGCGGGGACAGGGGTTGGCTACACCTTC. Amino acid sequence: CASSEAGTGVGYTF. V is TRBV6-1 and J is TRBJ1-2; 10 bases are shared with TRBD1. Trimming cost V 0 bases and J 7 bases; bases outside gene matches: 2. Looked up from germline, CDR1 is MNHNS and CDR2 is SASEGT. The CDR3 is 14 residues long.

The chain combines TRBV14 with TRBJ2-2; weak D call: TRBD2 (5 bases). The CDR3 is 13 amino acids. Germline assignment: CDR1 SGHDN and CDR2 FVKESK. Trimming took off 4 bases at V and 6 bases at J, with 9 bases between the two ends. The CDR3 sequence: CASSRIASGELFF. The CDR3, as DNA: TGTGCCAGCAGCCGGATAGCGTCCGGGGAGCTGTTTTTT. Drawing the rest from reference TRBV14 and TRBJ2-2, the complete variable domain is EAGVTQFPSHSVIEKGQTVTLRCDPISGHDNLYWYRRVMGKEIKFLLHFVKESKQDESGMPNNRFLAERTGGTYSTLKVQPAELEDSGVYFCASSRIASGELFFGEGSRLTVL.

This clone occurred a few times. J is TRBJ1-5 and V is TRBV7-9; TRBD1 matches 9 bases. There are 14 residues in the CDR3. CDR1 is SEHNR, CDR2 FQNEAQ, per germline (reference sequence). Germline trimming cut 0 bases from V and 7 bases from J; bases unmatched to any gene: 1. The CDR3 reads CASSLAGTGQPQHF. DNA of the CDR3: TGTGCCAGCAGCTTAGCAGGGACAGGGCAGCCCCAGCATTTT.

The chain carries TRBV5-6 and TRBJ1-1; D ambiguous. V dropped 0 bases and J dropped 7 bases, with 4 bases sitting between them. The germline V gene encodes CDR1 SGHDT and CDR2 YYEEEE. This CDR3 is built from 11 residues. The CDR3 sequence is CASSLDIEAFF. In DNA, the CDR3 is TGTGCCAGCAGCTTGGATATTGAAGCTTTCTTT.

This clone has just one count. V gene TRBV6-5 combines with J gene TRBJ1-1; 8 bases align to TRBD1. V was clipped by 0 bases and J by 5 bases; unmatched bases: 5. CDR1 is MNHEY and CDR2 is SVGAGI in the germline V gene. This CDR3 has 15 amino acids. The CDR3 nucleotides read TGTGCCAGCAGTTACTCACAGGGGGGAAGAACTGAAGCTTTCTTT. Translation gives CASSYSQGGRTEAFF.

The chain's CDR3 is CASSRTGTGGSYEQYF. DNA for the CDR3: TGTGCCAGCAGCCGGACGGGGACAGGTGGGTCCTACGAGCAGTACTTC. The chain employs TRBV16 and TRBJ2-7; 8 bases line up with TRBD1. The CDR3 is 16 residues long. With V trimmed by 4 bases and J by 1 base, 9 bases remained unmatched. Germline V gives CDR1 KGHSY, CDR2 FQNENV. Using reference TRBV16 and TRBJ2-7 for the parts outside the CDR3, the full variable domain is GEEVAQTPKHLVRGEGQKAKLYCAPIKGHSYVFWYQQVLKNEFKFLISFQNENVFDETGMPKERFSAKCLPNSPCSLEIQATKLEDSAVYFCASSRTGTGGSYEQYFGPGTRLTVT.

This chain's CDR3 is CASSSGTALNQPQHF. DNA for the CDR3: TGTGCCAGTAGTTCGGGGACAGCCCTCAATCAGCCCCAGCATTTT. This rearrangement joins TRBV19 to TRBJ1-5; TRBD1 aligns across 7 bases. V gave up 5 bases and J gave up 3 bases; unmatched junction bases: 7. Germline-derived CDR1 and CDR2 are LNHDA and SQIVND (reference sequence). This CDR3 is built from 15 residues.

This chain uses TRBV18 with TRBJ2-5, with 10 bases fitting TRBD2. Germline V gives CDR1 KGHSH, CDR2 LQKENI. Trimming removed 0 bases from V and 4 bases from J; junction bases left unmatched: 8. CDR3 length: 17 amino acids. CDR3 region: CASSPPSLAGVGETQYF. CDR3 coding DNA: TGTGCCAGCTCACCACCGAGCCTAGCGGGAGTGGGAGAGACCCAGTACTTC.

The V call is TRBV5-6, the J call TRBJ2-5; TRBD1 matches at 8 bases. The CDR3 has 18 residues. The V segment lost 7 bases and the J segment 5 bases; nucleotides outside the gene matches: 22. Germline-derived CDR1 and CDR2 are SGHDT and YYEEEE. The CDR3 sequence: CASVPRRGRLSPHETQYF. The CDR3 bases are TGTGCCAGCGTCCCCCGCAGGGGGCGTCTGAGTCCCCATGAGACCCAGTACTTC.

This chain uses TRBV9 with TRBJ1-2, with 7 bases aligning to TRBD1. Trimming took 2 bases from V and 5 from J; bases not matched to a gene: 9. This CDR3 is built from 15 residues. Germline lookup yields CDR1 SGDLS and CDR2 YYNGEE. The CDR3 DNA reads TGTGCCAGCAGCGTTGGGACAGACATTGGATATGGCTACACCTTC. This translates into CASSVGTDIGYGYTF.

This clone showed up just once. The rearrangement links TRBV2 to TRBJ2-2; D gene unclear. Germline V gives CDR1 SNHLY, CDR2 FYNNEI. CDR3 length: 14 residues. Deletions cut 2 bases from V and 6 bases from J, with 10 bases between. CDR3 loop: CASSEWVGAGELFF. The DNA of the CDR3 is TGTGCCAGCAGTGAATGGGTGGGCGCCGGGGAGCTGTTTTTT.

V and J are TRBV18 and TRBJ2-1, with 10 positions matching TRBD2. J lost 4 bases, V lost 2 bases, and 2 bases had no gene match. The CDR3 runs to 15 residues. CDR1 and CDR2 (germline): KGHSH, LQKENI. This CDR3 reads CASSPRTSGYNEQFF. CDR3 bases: TGTGCCAGCTCACCAAGGACTAGCGGATACAATGAGCAGTTCTTC.

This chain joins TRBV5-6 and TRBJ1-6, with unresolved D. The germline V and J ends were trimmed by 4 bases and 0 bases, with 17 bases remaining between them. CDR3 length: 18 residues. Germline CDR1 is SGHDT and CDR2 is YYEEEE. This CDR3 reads CASSRIRQPSSYNSPLHF. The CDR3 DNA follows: TGTGCCAGCAGCCGGATCCGACAACCAAGCTCCTATAATTCACCCCTCCACTTT.

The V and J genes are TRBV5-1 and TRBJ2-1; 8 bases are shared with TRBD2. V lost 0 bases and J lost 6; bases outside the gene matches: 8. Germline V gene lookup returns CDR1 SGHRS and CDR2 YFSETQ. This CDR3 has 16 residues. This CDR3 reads CASSLGLARGGNEQFF. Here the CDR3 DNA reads TGCGCCAGCAGCTTGGGACTAGCGCGAGGGGGCAATGAGCAGTTCTTC.